Listed here is a single T cell receptor beta chain. An end of the junction does not agree with germline; a read error may underlie this. The V gene's germline CDR1 is PRHDT and CDR2 FYEKMQ (reference sequence). The CDR3 spans 11 residues. Method: immunoSEQ multiplex PCR; TCRdb's copy keeps in-frame clones and lacks some. Of roughly 81,000 clones detected, 97% appear once; the ten largest clones hold less than 0.2%. The data belong to a study of technical replicates of blood from several donors. Sequencing was done on a sample of T cells isolated from PBMCs. The origin of this receptor is a human donor in good health. J is TRBJ1-1 and V is TRBV13; D remains ambiguous. CDR3 bases: TGTGCCAGCAGCCCGAACACTAAAGCTTTCTTT. Amino acid sequence: CASSPNTKAFF. The full variable domain, with the rest looked up from reference TRBV13 and TRBJ1-1, is AAGVIQSPRHLIKEKRETATLKCYPIPRHDTVYWYQQGPGQDPQFLISFYEKMQSDKGSIPDRFSAQQFSDYHSELNMSSLELGDSALYFCASSPNTKAFFGQGTRLTVV.